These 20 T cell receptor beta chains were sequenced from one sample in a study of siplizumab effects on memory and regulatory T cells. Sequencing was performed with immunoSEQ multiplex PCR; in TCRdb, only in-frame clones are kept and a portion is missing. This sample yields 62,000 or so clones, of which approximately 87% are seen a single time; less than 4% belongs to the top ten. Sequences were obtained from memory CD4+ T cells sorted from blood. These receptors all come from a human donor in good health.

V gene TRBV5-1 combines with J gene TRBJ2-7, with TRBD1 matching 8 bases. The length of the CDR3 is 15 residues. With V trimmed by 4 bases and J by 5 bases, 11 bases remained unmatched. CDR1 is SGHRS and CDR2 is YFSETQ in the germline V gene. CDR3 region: CASSIDRGPVDEQYF. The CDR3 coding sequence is TGCGCCAGCAGCATTGACAGGGGTCCCGTGGACGAGCAGTACTTC.

The CDR3: CAWSKGLAANEQFF. CDR3 sequence (DNA): TGTGCCTGGAGTAAGGGACTGGCGGCCAATGAGCAGTTCTTC. The rearrangement links TRBV30 to TRBJ2-1; tentative D call: TRBD2 (6 bases). Germline lookup yields CDR1 GTSNPN and CDR2 SVGIG (reference sequence). Trimming left V 2 bases short and J 6 bases short, with 14 bases between. The CDR3 has 14 amino acids.

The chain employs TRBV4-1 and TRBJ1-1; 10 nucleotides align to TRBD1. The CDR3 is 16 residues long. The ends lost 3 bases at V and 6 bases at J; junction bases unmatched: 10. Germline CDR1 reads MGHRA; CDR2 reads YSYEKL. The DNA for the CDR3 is TGCGCCAGCAGCCATGAGCCCGGGACAGGGGATTCTGAAGCTTTCTTT. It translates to CASSHEPGTGDSEAFF.

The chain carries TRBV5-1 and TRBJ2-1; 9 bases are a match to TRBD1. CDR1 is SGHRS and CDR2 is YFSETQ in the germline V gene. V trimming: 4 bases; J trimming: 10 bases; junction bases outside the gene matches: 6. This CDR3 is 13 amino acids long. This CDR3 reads CASSPGQGREQFF. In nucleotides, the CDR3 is TGCGCCAGCAGCCCAGGACAGGGGAGAGAGCAGTTCTTC.

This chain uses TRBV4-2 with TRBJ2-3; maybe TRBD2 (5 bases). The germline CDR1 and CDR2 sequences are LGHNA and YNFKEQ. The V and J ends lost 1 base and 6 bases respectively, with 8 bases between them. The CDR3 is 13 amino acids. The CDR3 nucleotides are TGTGCCAGCAGCCAAGGAGGGAAGGATACGCAGTATTTT. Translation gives CASSQGGKDTQYF.

CDR3 nucleotide sequence: TGTGCCAGCAGCTTAGGCAGGACGAACACCGGGGAGCTGTTTTTT. Encoded protein: CASSLGRTNTGELFF. This chain links TRBV11-3 with TRBJ2-2; D is uncertain. CDR3 length: 15 residues. Deletions cut 1 base from V and 0 bases from J, with 6 bases between. From germline, CDR1 is SGHNT and CDR2 YENEEA.

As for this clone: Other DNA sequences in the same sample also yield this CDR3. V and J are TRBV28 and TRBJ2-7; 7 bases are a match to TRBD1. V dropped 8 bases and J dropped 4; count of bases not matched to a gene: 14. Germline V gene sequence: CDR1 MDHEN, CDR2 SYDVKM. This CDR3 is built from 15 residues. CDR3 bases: TGTGCCAGCGGCACCCGTGACAGGGTTCGGTACGAGCAGTACTTC. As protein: CASGTRDRVRYEQYF.

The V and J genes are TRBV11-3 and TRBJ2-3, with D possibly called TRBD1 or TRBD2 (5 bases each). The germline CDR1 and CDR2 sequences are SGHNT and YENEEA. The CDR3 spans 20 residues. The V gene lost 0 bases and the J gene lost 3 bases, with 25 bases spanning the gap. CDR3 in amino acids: CASSLDPVFGGEGITDTQYF. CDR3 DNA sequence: TGTGCCAGCAGCTTAGATCCGGTCTTCGGTGGCGAGGGGATTACAGATACGCAGTATTTT.

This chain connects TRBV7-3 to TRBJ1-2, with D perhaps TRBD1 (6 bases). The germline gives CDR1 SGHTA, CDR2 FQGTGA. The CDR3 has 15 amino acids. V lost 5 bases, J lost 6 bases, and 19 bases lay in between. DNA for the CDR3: TGTGCCAGCAGCCCCAATGGGGGGGCTTCCCATGGCTACACCTTC. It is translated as CASSPNGGASHGYTF. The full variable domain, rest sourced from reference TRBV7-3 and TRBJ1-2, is GAGVSQTPSNKVTEKGKYVELRCDPISGHTALYWYRQSLGQGPEFLIYFQGTGAADDSGLPNDRFFAVRPEGSVSTLKIQRTERGDSAVYLCASSPNGGASHGYTFGSGTRLTVV.

The CDR3: CATSTPYRDIASTDTQYF. The DNA of the CDR3 is TGTGCCACCAGCACCCCCTATCGGGACATAGCTAGCACAGATACGCAGTATTTT. This chain connects TRBV15 to TRBJ2-3; D perhaps matches TRBD1 (6 bases). The germline V gene has CDR1 LNHNV and CDR2 YYDKDF (reference sequence). This CDR3 spans 18 amino acids. V shed 4 bases and J shed 0 bases, with 20 bases lying between them.

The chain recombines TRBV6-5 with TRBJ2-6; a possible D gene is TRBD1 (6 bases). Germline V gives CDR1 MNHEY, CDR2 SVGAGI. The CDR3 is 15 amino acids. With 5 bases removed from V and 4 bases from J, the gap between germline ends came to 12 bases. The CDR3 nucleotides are TGTGCCAGCAGTCAAACAGGGCCCGGGGCCAACGTCCTGACTTTC. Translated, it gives CASSQTGPGANVLTF.

Here the CDR3 DNA reads TGTGCCAGCAGCCCGAGAGGGGGTCTGGGGGACTCTGGGGCCAACGTCCTGACTTTC. Translated, it gives CASSPRGGLGDSGANVLTF. The chain combines TRBV7-3 with TRBJ2-6; a possible D gene is TRBD1 (6 bases). V lost 5 bases to trimming and J lost 0 bases, with 20 bases between them. Germline assignment: CDR1 SGHTA and CDR2 FQGTGA. CDR3 length: 19 amino acids. Combining the CDR3 with reference TRBV7-3 and TRBJ2-6 gives the whole variable domain GAGVSQTPSNKVTEKGKYVELRCDPISGHTALYWYRQSLGQGPEFLIYFQGTGAADDSGLPNDRFFAVRPEGSVSTLKIQRTERGDSAVYLCASSPRGGLGDSGANVLTFGAGSRLTVL.

CDR3 nucleotide sequence: TGCGCCAGCAGCTTTCCCCCGAGCGGGGGGGTATACAATGAGCAGTTCTTC. It specifies CASSFPPSGGVYNEQFF. This sequence joins TRBV5-1 and TRBJ2-1; TRBD2 aligns across 10 bases. The germline CDR1 and CDR2 sequences are SGHRS and YFSETQ. Trimming took 2 bases from V and 4 from J; bases not matched to a gene: 9. The CDR3 has 17 residues.

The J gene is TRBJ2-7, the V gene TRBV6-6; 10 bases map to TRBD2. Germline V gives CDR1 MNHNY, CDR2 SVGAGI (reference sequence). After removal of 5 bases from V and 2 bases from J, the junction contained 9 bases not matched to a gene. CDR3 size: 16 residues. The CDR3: CASSAAAGGPAYEQYF. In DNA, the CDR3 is TGTGCCAGCAGTGCCGCAGCGGGAGGGCCCGCCTACGAGCAGTACTTC.

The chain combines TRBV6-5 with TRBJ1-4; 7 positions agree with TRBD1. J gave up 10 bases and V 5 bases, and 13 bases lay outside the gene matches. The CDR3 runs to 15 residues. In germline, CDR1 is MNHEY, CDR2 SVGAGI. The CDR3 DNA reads TGTGCCAGCAGTGGGGGACAGAGAGTTGGAGGAAAACTGTTTTTT. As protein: CASSGGQRVGGKLFF.

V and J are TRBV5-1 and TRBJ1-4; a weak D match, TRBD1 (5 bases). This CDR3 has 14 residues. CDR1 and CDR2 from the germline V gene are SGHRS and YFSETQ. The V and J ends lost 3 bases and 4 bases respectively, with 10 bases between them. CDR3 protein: CASSSRDLNEKLFF. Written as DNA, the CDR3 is TGCGCCAGCAGCTCCAGGGACCTTAATGAAAAACTGTTTTTT.

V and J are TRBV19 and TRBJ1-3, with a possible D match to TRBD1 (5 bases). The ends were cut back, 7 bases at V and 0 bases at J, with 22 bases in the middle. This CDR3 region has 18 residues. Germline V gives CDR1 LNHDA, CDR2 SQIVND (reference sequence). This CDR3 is CASTFSWMRGDSGNTIYF. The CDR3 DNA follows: TGTGCCAGTACCTTTTCCTGGATGCGGGGGGACTCTGGAAACACCATATATTTT.

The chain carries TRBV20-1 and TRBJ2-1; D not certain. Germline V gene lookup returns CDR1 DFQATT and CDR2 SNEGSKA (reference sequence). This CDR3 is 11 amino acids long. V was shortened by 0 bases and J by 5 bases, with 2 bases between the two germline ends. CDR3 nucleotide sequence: TGCAGTGCTAGAGACGACAATGAGCAGTTCTTC. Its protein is CSARDDNEQFF.

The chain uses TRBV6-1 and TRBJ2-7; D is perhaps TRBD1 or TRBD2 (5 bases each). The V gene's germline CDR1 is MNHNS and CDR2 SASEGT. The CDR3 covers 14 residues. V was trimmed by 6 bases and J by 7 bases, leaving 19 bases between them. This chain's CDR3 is CASRRDPGSWEQYF. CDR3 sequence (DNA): TGTGCCAGCAGGAGGGACCCGGGAAGTTGGGAGCAGTACTTC.

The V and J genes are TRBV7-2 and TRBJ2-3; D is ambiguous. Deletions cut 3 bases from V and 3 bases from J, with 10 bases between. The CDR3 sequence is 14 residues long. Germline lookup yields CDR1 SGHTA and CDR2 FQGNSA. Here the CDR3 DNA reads TGTGCCAGCAGCTTTTTCACGAGAACAGATACGCAGTATTTT. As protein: CASSFFTRTDTQYF.